One T cell receptor (beta chain) is described in this entry. This sample is part of a study of blood T cell repertoires in COVID-19. Study in general: In each case, the material was cDNA or gDNA derived from T cells, B-cell-depleted T cells, or PBMCs.

TCRdb's table, derived via immunoSEQ multiplex PCR, lists solely in-frame clones and lacks some. This table holds a few hundred thousand clones, about 88% found once. The germline V and J ends were trimmed by 1 base and 6 bases, with 13 bases remaining between them. Germline V lookup: CDR1 SQVTM, CDR2 ANQGSEA. This CDR3 contains 13 residues. The sequence was collected from an older woman with acute or convalescent COVID-19. V usage is TRBV29-1 and J usage is TRBJ2-7, with D possibly TRBD1 on 5 matching bases. Sequencing was carried out using peripheral blood. The CDR3 coding sequence is TGCAGCGTTGAAGGGCAGGGTGTGGGCGAGCAGTACTTC. As protein: CSVEGQGVGEQYF.